Sequencing of this T cell receptor beta chain was carried out in a study of blood T cell repertoires in COVID-19. Study information: T cells, B-cell-depleted T cells, or PBMCs supplied cDNA or gDNA.

Germline CDR1 reads SGDLS; CDR2 reads YYNGEE. This CDR3 is built from 15 residues. The V gene lost 4 bases and the J gene lost 5 bases, with 19 bases spanning the gap. Participants came from around 25 US areas, aged roughly 18 to 95 years. Cohorts were assigned according to the clinical history that participants reported. Per the original data handling: Scientists estimated how many nucleated cells there were by amplifying reference gene primers. Sequencing used immunoSEQ multiplex PCR; TCRdb keeps in-frame clones, though not all of them. V, J and clone size reflect that table, while D and trimming were determined from the DNA. The sample contains 110,000 to 150,000 clones, around four fifths of which appear only once.

The sequenced sample was PBMCs or T cells enriched from blood (not recorded which). This sequence originates from a woman aged 40 to 50 who had recovered from COVID-19. The chain employs TRBV9 and TRBJ2-7; D perhaps matches TRBD2 (6 bases). CDR3 in amino acids: CASSSQEGFWNEQYF. DNA for the CDR3: TGTGCCAGCAGCTCCCAGGAGGGCTTCTGGAACGAGCAGTACTTC.